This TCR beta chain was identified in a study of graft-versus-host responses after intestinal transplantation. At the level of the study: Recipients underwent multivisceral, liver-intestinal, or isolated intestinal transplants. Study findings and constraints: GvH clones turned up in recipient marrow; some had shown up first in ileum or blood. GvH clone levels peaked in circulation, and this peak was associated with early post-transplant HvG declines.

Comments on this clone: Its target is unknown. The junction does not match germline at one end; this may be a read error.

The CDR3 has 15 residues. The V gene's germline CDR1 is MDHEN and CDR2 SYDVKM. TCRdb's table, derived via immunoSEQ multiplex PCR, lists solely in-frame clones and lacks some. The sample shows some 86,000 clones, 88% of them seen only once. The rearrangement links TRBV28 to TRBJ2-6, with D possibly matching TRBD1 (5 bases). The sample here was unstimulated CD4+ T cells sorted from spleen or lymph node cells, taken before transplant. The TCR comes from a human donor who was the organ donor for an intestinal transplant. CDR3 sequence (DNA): TGTGCCAGCAGTTTCTGGAACTCTGGGGCCAATGTCCTGACTTTC. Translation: CASSFWNSGANVLTF.